This T cell receptor beta chain was sequenced during a study of cytomegalovirus exposure and HLA in healthy donors. V shed 5 bases, J shed 2 bases, and the junction held 1 base outside the gene matches. This CDR3 is built from 12 residues. Germline CDR1 and CDR2: SGHRS and YFSETQ. Some clones are missing from TCRdb's copy, which holds only in-frame ones; the method was immunoSEQ multiplex PCR. The sample contains about 200,000 clones, roughly 88% of which appear only once. Whole-study results and caveats: First-cohort TCR clusters were later found to tend to co-occur in the 120 validation repertoires. Specific recognition of CMV antigens was confirmed in vitro for a few chains (all CMV-associated). The study found most TCR sequences rare, yet found some public TCRs in many donors.

In regard to this clone: What it recognizes is unknown.

The donors were part of the validation cohort, which consisted of approximately 110 subjects and was separate from the first cohort of hundreds of subjects. The clonotype comes from a woman in her 30s in good health and CMV-seropositive. The material sequenced was PBMCs. The V call is TRBV5-1, the J call TRBJ2-7, with TRBD1 matching 7 bases. The CDR3 sequence is CASRTGTYEQYF. The CDR3 region has the DNA TGCGCCAGCAGGACAGGGACCTACGAGCAGTACTTC.